This TCR beta chain was documented in a study of cytomegalovirus exposure and HLA in healthy donors. Study details: There were 100 million to 120 million unique TCR beta sequences, drawn from some 180 million T cells, in an earlier analysis.

Primers included in the PCR were 60 Vbeta and 13 Jbeta primers. Method: immunoSEQ multiplex PCR; TCRdb's copy keeps in-frame clones and lacks some. Of around 97,000 clones in the sample, over 75% were seen once. As regards this clone: Its antigen is not identified.

Trimming took 4 bases from V and 2 from J; bases not matched to a gene: 3. This CDR3 has 14 residues. Per the germline V gene, CDR1 is SGDLS and CDR2 is YYNGEE. Study-wide points: Earlier findings revealed that most TCR beta V segments proved productive either about 87% or about 30% of the time. Information on immune exposure was restricted to one variable (CMV serostatus).

The rearrangement links TRBV9 to TRBJ1-3; 7 bases are a match to TRBD1. The sequencing input was PBMCs. The TCR sequence derives from a man between 40 and 49 years old in good health and CMV-seropositive. The CDR3 loop reads CASSIRGTGNTIYF. The CDR3 coding sequence is TGTGCCAGCAGCATCAGGGGGACTGGAAACACCATATATTTT.